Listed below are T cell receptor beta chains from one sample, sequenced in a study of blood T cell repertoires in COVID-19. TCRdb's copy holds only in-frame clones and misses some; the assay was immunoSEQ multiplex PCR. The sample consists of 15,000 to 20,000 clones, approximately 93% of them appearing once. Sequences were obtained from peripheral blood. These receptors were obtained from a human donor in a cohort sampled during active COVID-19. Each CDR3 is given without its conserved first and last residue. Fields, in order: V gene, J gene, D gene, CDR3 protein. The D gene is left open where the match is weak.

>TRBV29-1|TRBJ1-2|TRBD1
SAEQGFNYGYT
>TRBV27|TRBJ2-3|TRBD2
ATQLGTSGTDTQY
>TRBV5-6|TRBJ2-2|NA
ASSLVQNTGELF
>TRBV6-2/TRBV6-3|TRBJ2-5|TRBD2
ASSYSLAGGRETQY
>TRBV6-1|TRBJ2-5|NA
ASSDRVLQETQY
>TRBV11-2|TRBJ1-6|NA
ASSKNPGPLSPLH
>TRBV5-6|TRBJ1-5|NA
ASSLRGSNQPQH
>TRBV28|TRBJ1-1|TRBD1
ASSWAGGTNTEAF
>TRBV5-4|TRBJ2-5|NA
ASSLRGAQTQY
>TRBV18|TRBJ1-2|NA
ASSPSAVTNYGYT
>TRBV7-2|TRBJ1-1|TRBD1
ASSIQGAGIGTEAF
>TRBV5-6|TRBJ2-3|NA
ASSLAPGSFLDTQY
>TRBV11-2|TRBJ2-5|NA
ASSLTRGEETQY
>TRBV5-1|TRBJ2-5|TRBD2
ASGSPLAGHQETQY
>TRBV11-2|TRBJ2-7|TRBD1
ASRFGTAMSSYEQY
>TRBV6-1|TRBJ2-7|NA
ASSESAYEQY
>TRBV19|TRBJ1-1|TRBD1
ASSGQGAGTEAF
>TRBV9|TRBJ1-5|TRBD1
ASSVGPGGQPQH
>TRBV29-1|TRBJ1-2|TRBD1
SVDGQVADYGYT
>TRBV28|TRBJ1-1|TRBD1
ASSRGTVEAF
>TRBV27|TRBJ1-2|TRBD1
ASSTWTGGNYGYT
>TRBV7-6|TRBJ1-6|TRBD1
ASSLGGQGLPLH
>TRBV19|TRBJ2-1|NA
ASSPEEGHDEQF
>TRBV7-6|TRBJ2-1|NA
ASSLGGLNEQF
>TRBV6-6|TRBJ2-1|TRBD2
ASSLSGSPYNEQF
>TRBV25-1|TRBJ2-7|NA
ASSEYREQY
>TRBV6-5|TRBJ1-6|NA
ASGLDFSPLH
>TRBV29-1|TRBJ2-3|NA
SVALGRDTQY
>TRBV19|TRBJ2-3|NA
ASSIEREGTQY
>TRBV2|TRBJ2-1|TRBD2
ASRLAGVDEQF
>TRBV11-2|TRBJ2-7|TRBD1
ASSVMGQGTAYEQY
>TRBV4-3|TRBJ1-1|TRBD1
ASSQQGEVGAF
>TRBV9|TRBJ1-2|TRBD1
ASSVGLGQGYGYT
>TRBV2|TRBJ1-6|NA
ASRRPLGGNNSPLH
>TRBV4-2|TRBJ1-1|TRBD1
ASSHGGTGLLVGTEAF
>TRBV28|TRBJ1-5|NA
ASNSRQVMSPQH
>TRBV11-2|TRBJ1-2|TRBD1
ASSFYRGDYGYT
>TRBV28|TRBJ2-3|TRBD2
ASSPRTSGRTDTQY
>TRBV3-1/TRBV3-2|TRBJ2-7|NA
ASREESSGEQY
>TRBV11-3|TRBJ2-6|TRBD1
ASSHGQGPSGANVLT
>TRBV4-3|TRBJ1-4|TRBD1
ASSRTSRGPEKLF
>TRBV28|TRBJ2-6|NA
ASSPSGSGANVLT
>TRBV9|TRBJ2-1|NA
ASSVREEGNEQF
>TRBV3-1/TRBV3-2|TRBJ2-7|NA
ASSQEGPVFDRDEQY
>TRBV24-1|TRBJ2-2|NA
ATSDLQSGEPGELF
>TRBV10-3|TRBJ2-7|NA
AISDEDYEQY
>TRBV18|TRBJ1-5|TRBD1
ASSQWDSNQPQH
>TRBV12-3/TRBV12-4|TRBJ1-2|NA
ASSPINGGYT
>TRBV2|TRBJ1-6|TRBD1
ASSHIYGQGGKSPLH
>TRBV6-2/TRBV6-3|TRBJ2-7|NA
ASSYVGGIPYEQY
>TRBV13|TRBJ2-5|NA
ASSPGSRQETQY